This is a list of T cell receptor beta chains from one sample in a study of blood T cell repertoires in COVID-19. Produced via immunoSEQ multiplex PCR; TCRdb's table is partial and in-frame only. The sample carries 150,000 to 200,000 clones, 85% to 90% recorded once. The sample taken for sequencing was peripheral blood. The receptor set was obtained from a person between 70 and 80 years old with COVID-19, enrolled during active disease. The CDR3 runs from the conserved cysteine through the conserved F or W. D genes are given only for firm matches. Part of the rows lack a size; the others show once, few, many or a class for expanded clones.

cdr3_aa: CASSLWGGNEQFF; cdr3_nt: TGTGCCAGCAGTCTGTGGGGGGGCAATGAGCAGTTCTTC; clone_size: NA; v_call: TRBV28; d_call: TRBD2; j_call: TRBJ2-1
cdr3_aa: CASSSGTSNTGELFF; cdr3_nt: TGTGCCAGTTCCTCCGGGACTAGCAACACCGGGGAGCTGTTTTTT; clone_size: NA; v_call: TRBV19; d_call: TRBD2; j_call: TRBJ2-2
cdr3_aa: CASSQGQLWYGYTF; cdr3_nt: TGTGCCAGCAGCCAAGGACAGTTATGGTATGGCTACACCTTC; clone_size: NA; v_call: TRBV3-1/TRBV3-2; d_call: NA; j_call: TRBJ1-2
cdr3_aa: CASSKDRGTYGYTF; cdr3_nt: TGTGCCAGCAGCAAGGACAGGGGAACCTATGGCTACACCTTC; clone_size: NA; v_call: TRBV7-2; d_call: TRBD1; j_call: TRBJ1-2
cdr3_aa: CASSPDLTGPNTGELFF; cdr3_nt: TGTGCCAGCAGCCCCGACCTGACAGGCCCGAACACCGGGGAGCTGTTTTTT; clone_size: NA; v_call: TRBV7-7; d_call: NA; j_call: TRBJ2-2
cdr3_aa: CASSPRLATNEKLFF; cdr3_nt: TGTGCCAGCTCCCCGCGATTGGCAACTAATGAAAAACTGTTTTTT; clone_size: few; v_call: TRBV18; d_call: NA; j_call: TRBJ1-4
cdr3_aa: CASSLEGTPPYEQYF; cdr3_nt: TGTGCCAGCAGCTTGGAAGGGACACCACCCTACGAGCAGTACTTC; clone_size: NA; v_call: TRBV5-6; d_call: NA; j_call: TRBJ2-7
cdr3_aa: CASSDRQRYGYTF; cdr3_nt: TGTGCCAGCAGTGATAGACAGCGCTATGGCTACACCTTC; clone_size: once; v_call: TRBV12-3/TRBV12-4; d_call: NA; j_call: TRBJ1-2
cdr3_aa: CSVTPGQGGLETQYF; cdr3_nt: TGCAGCGTCACTCCGGGACAGGGTGGATTGGAGACCCAGTACTTC; clone_size: NA; v_call: TRBV29-1; d_call: TRBD1; j_call: TRBJ2-5
cdr3_aa: CASKGGHDGETQYF; cdr3_nt: TGTGCCAGCAAAGGGGGCCACGATGGGGAGACCCAGTACTTC; clone_size: NA; v_call: TRBV2; d_call: TRBD1; j_call: TRBJ2-5
cdr3_aa: CASSIVRQGGNQPQHF; cdr3_nt: TGTGCCAGTAGTATTGTTAGACAGGGAGGTAATCAGCCCCAGCATTTT; clone_size: NA; v_call: TRBV19; d_call: TRBD1; j_call: TRBJ1-5
cdr3_aa: CASSLSGGHGNTIYF; cdr3_nt: TGTGCCAGCAGCTTGTCGGGAGGACATGGAAACACCATATATTTT; clone_size: NA; v_call: TRBV11-2; d_call: NA; j_call: TRBJ1-3
cdr3_aa: CASGLTGQSSYNEQFF; cdr3_nt: TGTGCCAGCGGGTTAACGGGACAGAGTTCCTACAATGAGCAGTTCTTC; clone_size: NA; v_call: TRBV14; d_call: TRBD1; j_call: TRBJ2-1
cdr3_aa: CASSDRTYEQYF; cdr3_nt: TGCGCCAGCAGTGACAGAACCTACGAGCAGTACTTC; clone_size: few; v_call: TRBV10-2; d_call: NA; j_call: TRBJ2-7
cdr3_aa: CASSSGQGTPTF; cdr3_nt: TGTGCCAGCAGCTCGGGACAGGGGACACCCACCTTC; clone_size: few; v_call: TRBV5-4; d_call: TRBD1; j_call: TRBJ1-2
cdr3_aa: CASSDPAGSPDTQYF; cdr3_nt: TGCGCCAGCAGCGATCCAGCGGGATCCCCAGATACGCAGTATTTT; clone_size: NA; v_call: TRBV5-1; d_call: TRBD2; j_call: TRBJ2-3
cdr3_aa: CASSWDTGFVGYEQYF; cdr3_nt: TGTGCCAGCAGCTGGGATACAGGGTTCGTCGGGTACGAGCAGTACTTC; clone_size: NA; v_call: TRBV11-2; d_call: NA; j_call: TRBJ2-7
cdr3_aa: CASSLVDQGYGYTF; cdr3_nt: TGTGCCAGCAGCTTGGTTGACCAGGGTTATGGCTACACCTTC; clone_size: NA; v_call: TRBV5-4; d_call: NA; j_call: TRBJ1-2
cdr3_aa: CASSWAGLEKYTF; cdr3_nt: TGTGCCAGCAGTTGGGCCGGCTTAGAGAAGTACACCTTC; clone_size: NA; v_call: TRBV28; d_call: NA; j_call: TRBJ1-2
cdr3_aa: CASSLRSVASGATDTQYF; cdr3_nt: TGTGCCAGCAGCTTACGGTCCGTTGCTAGCGGTGCCACAGATACGCAGTATTTT; clone_size: NA; v_call: TRBV5-8; d_call: TRBD2; j_call: TRBJ2-3
cdr3_aa: CASSLGPITDTQYF; cdr3_nt: TGTGCCAGCAGCTTGGGGCCCATCACAGATACGCAGTATTTT; clone_size: NA; v_call: TRBV11-3; d_call: NA; j_call: TRBJ2-3
cdr3_aa: CASSASDRGVYGYTF; cdr3_nt: TGTGCCAGCAGTGCCTCCGACAGGGGAGTTTATGGCTACACCTTC; clone_size: NA; v_call: TRBV27; d_call: TRBD1; j_call: TRBJ1-2
cdr3_aa: CASSLTGGNPEAFF; cdr3_nt: TGCGCCAGCAGCCTGACAGGGGGCAACCCTGAAGCTTTCTTT; clone_size: NA; v_call: TRBV5-1; d_call: TRBD1; j_call: TRBJ1-1
cdr3_aa: CATSRVAGGGYEQYF; cdr3_nt: TGTGCCACCAGCAGAGTAGCGGGGGGGGGCTACGAGCAGTACTTC; clone_size: NA; v_call: TRBV15; d_call: TRBD2; j_call: TRBJ2-7
cdr3_aa: CSVQGGNEKLFF; cdr3_nt: TGCAGCGTGCAGGGGGGTAATGAAAAACTGTTTTTT; clone_size: NA; v_call: TRBV29-1; d_call: TRBD1; j_call: TRBJ1-4
cdr3_aa: CASSEVLAGGGTGELFF; cdr3_nt: TGTGCCAGCAGTGAAGTACTAGCGGGGGGCGGCACCGGGGAGCTGTTTTTT; clone_size: NA; v_call: TRBV6-1; d_call: TRBD2; j_call: TRBJ2-2
cdr3_aa: CAWSVPSRLSTDTQYF; cdr3_nt: TGTGCCTGGAGTGTACCCTCCAGACTTAGCACAGATACGCAGTATTTT; clone_size: NA; v_call: TRBV30; d_call: NA; j_call: TRBJ2-3
cdr3_aa: CASSGTQGSYNEQFF; cdr3_nt: TGTGCCAGCAGTGGAACCCAGGGCTCCTACAATGAGCAGTTCTTC; clone_size: NA; v_call: TRBV2; d_call: NA; j_call: TRBJ2-1
cdr3_aa: CASSVGFAGGWDEQFF; cdr3_nt: TGTGCCAGCAGCGTTGGGTTCGCGGGGGGATGGGATGAGCAGTTCTTC; clone_size: NA; v_call: TRBV9; d_call: TRBD2; j_call: TRBJ2-1
cdr3_aa: CATSSLQTGTHEQYF; cdr3_nt: TGTGCCACCAGCAGCTTACAGACAGGGACCCACGAGCAGTACTTC; clone_size: NA; v_call: TRBV15; d_call: TRBD1; j_call: TRBJ2-7
cdr3_aa: CASRQGAWGYTF; cdr3_nt: TGTGCCAGCAGGCAGGGGGCATGGGGCTACACCTTC; clone_size: NA; v_call: TRBV28; d_call: TRBD1; j_call: TRBJ1-2
cdr3_aa: CASSLRDKASPLHF; cdr3_nt: TGTGCCAGCAGTCTCCGGGACAAGGCGTCCCCCCTCCACTTT; clone_size: NA; v_call: TRBV6-5; d_call: NA; j_call: TRBJ1-6
cdr3_aa: CASSYPPTGSYEQYF; cdr3_nt: TGTGCCAGCAGTTACCCTCCCACAGGGTCCTACGAGCAGTACTTC; clone_size: NA; v_call: TRBV6-2/TRBV6-3; d_call: NA; j_call: TRBJ2-7
cdr3_aa: CASSPRIAGLAGFSEQFF; cdr3_nt: TGTGCCAGCAGCCCCCGGATAGCCGGACTAGCGGGCTTTAGTGAGCAGTTCTTC; clone_size: NA; v_call: TRBV11-3; d_call: TRBD2; j_call: TRBJ2-1
cdr3_aa: CASSPPGVRNTEAFF; cdr3_nt: TGTGCCAGTAGTCCGCCTGGAGTAAGGAACACTGAAGCTTTCTTT; clone_size: NA; v_call: TRBV19; d_call: NA; j_call: TRBJ1-1
cdr3_aa: CATSDPSFSGTSTDTQYF; cdr3_nt: TGTGCCACCAGTGATCCATCATTTAGCGGTACTAGCACAGATACGCAGTATTTT; clone_size: few; v_call: TRBV24-1; d_call: NA; j_call: TRBJ2-3
cdr3_aa: CASRKGQAGQPQHF; cdr3_nt: TGTGCCAGCAGAAAAGGACAAGCGGGTCAGCCCCAGCATTTT; clone_size: once; v_call: TRBV2; d_call: NA; j_call: TRBJ1-5
cdr3_aa: CASSPSKLGNEKLFF; cdr3_nt: TGTGCCAGCTCACCATCTAAACTCGGTAATGAAAAACTGTTTTTT; clone_size: NA; v_call: TRBV18; d_call: NA; j_call: TRBJ1-4
cdr3_aa: CASSLDSGSSYNEQFF; cdr3_nt: TGCGCCAGCAGCTTGGATAGCGGGAGCTCCTACAATGAGCAGTTCTTC; clone_size: NA; v_call: TRBV5-1; d_call: TRBD2; j_call: TRBJ2-1
cdr3_aa: CASSKVGSGSFGQGEQFF; cdr3_nt: NA; clone_size: NA; v_call: TRBV21-1; d_call: NA; j_call: TRBJ2-1
cdr3_aa: CASSVGASMSTDTQYF; cdr3_nt: TGTGCCAGCAGCGTAGGTGCTAGCATGAGCACAGATACGCAGTATTTT; clone_size: NA; v_call: TRBV9; d_call: NA; j_call: TRBJ2-3
cdr3_aa: CASSGDRVNIQYF; cdr3_nt: TGTGCCAGCAGCGGCGACAGGGTAAACATTCAGTACTTC; clone_size: NA; v_call: TRBV5-4; d_call: TRBD1; j_call: TRBJ2-4
cdr3_aa: CASRFGARTDLSVYGYTF; cdr3_nt: TGTGCAAGTCGCTTCGGAGCTCGGACAGATTTAAGCGTCTATGGCTACACCTTC; clone_size: NA; v_call: TRBV12-2; d_call: NA; j_call: TRBJ1-2
cdr3_aa: CASSLEGHMSYEQYF; cdr3_nt: TGCGCCAGCAGCCTGGAGGGGCATATGTCCTACGAGCAGTACTTC; clone_size: NA; v_call: TRBV4-1; d_call: NA; j_call: TRBJ2-7
cdr3_aa: CASKSLGGRETQYF; cdr3_nt: TGCGCCAGCAAATCACTGGGGGGAAGAGAGACCCAGTACTTC; clone_size: NA; v_call: TRBV23-1; d_call: NA; j_call: TRBJ2-5
cdr3_aa: CASRPQGRGGNTEAFF; cdr3_nt: TGTGCCAGTAGACCACAGGGTCGTGGTGGTAACACTGAAGCTTTCTTT; clone_size: NA; v_call: TRBV19; d_call: NA; j_call: TRBJ1-1
cdr3_aa: CASSFWRVNEQFF; cdr3_nt: TGTGCCAGCAGTTTTTGGAGGGTCAATGAGCAGTTCTTC; clone_size: NA; v_call: TRBV28; d_call: NA; j_call: TRBJ2-1
cdr3_aa: CASRPPGQIYGYTF; cdr3_nt: TGTGCCAGCAGGCCACCGGGACAAATCTATGGCTACACCTTC; clone_size: NA; v_call: TRBV2; d_call: NA; j_call: TRBJ1-2
cdr3_aa: CASSTRTDNEQFF; cdr3_nt: TGTGCCAGCAGCACTCGGACAGACAATGAGCAGTTCTTC; clone_size: once; v_call: TRBV7-3; d_call: NA; j_call: TRBJ2-1
cdr3_aa: CATSREHQGVETQYF; cdr3_nt: TGTGCCACCAGCAGAGAGCACCAGGGTGTAGAGACCCAGTACTTC; clone_size: NA; v_call: TRBV15; d_call: NA; j_call: TRBJ2-5
cdr3_aa: CASSYSGERAEYSNQPQHF; cdr3_nt: TGTGCCAGCAGTTACTCCGGGGAAAGGGCGGAATATAGCAATCAGCCCCAGCATTTT; clone_size: NA; v_call: TRBV6-2/TRBV6-3; d_call: NA; j_call: TRBJ1-5
cdr3_aa: CAWSTARGSEQFF; cdr3_nt: TGTGCCTGGAGTACCGCTCGGGGTAGTGAGCAGTTCTTC; clone_size: NA; v_call: TRBV30; d_call: NA; j_call: TRBJ2-1
cdr3_aa: CASSVAPQVEEKLFF; cdr3_nt: TGTGCCAGCAGCGTAGCTCCCCAGGTCGAGGAAAAACTGTTTTTT; clone_size: NA; v_call: TRBV9; d_call: NA; j_call: TRBJ1-4
cdr3_aa: CASSWGGTGYYGYTF; cdr3_nt: TGTGCCAGCAGTTGGGGGGGGACGGGATACTATGGCTACACCTTC; clone_size: NA; v_call: TRBV27; d_call: NA; j_call: TRBJ1-2
cdr3_aa: CGGGSGAYEQYF; cdr3_nt: TGTGGAGGGGGCAGTGGAGCCTACGAGCAGTACTTC; clone_size: NA; v_call: TRBV30; d_call: TRBD1; j_call: TRBJ2-7